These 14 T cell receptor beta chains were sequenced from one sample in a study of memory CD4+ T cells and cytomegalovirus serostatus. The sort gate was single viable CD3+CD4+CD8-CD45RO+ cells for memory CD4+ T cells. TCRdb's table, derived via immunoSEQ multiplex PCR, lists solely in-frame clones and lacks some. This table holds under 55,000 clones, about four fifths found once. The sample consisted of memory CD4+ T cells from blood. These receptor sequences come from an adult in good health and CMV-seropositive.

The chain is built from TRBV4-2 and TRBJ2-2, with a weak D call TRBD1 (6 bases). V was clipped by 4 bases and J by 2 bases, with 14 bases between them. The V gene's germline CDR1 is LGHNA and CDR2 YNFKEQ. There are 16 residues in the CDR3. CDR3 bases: TGTGCCAGCAGCCCTTACAGGGTGTTAAACACCGGGGAGCTGTTTTTT. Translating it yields CASSPYRVLNTGELFF.

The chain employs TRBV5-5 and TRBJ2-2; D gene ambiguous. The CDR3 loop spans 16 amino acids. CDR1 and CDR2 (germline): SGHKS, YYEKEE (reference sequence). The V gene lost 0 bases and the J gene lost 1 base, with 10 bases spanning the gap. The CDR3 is CASSLGHSGNTGELFF. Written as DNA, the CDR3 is TGTGCCAGCAGCTTGGGTCACTCAGGGAACACCGGGGAGCTGTTTTTT.

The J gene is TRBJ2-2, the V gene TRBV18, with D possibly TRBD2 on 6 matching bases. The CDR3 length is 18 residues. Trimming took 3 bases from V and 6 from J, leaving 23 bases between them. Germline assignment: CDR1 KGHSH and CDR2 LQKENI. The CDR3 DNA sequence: TGTGCCAGCTCACCCCGTATGGGGGGTTATGGCGTTCCCGGGGAGCTGTTTTTT. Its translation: CASSPRMGGYGVPGELFF. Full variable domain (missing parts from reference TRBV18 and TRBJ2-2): NAGVMQNPRHLVRRRGQEARLRCSPMKGHSHVYWYRQLPEEGLKFMVYLQKENIIDESGMPKERFSAEFPKEGPSILRIQQVVRGDSAAYFCASSPRMGGYGVPGELFFGEGSRLTVL.

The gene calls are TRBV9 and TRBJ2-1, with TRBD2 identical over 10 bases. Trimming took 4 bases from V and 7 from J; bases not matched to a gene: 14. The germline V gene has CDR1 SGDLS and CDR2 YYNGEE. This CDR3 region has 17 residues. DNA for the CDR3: TGTGCCAGCAGCCACGACCTGCTAGCGGGAGCCTCTAATGAGCAGTTCTTC. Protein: CASSHDLLAGASNEQFF.

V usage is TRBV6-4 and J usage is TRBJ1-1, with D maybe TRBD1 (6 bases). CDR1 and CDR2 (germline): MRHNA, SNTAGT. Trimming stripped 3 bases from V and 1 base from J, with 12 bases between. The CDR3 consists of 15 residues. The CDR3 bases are TGTGCCAGCAGTGAGAGGCACAGGGAGAACACTGAAGCTTTCTTT. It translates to CASSERHRENTEAFF.

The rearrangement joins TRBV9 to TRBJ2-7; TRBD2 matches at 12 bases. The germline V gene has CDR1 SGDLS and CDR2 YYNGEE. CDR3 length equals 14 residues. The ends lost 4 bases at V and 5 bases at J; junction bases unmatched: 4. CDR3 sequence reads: CASSRGLAGHEQYF. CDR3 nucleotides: TGTGCCAGCAGCAGGGGACTAGCGGGCCACGAGCAGTACTTC.

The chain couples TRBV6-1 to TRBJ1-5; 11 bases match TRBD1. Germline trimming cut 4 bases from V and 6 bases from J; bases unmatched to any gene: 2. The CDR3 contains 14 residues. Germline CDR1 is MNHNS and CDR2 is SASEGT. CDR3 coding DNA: TGTGCCAGCAGTGGGACAGGGGGCAGTCAGCCCCAGCATTTT. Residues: CASSGTGGSQPQHF.

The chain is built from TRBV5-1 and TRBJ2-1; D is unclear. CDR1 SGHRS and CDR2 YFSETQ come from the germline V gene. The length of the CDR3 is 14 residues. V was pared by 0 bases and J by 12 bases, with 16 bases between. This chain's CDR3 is CASSLEPSAARQFF. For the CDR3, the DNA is TGCGCCAGCAGCTTGGAGCCAAGCGCAGCAAGGCAGTTCTTC.

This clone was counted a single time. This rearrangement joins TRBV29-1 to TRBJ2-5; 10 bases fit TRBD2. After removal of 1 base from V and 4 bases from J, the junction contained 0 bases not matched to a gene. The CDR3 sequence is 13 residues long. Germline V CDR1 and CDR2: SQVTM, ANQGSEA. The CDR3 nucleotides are TGCAGCGTTGAAGGACTAGCGGGAGAGACCCAGTACTTC. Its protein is CSVEGLAGETQYF.

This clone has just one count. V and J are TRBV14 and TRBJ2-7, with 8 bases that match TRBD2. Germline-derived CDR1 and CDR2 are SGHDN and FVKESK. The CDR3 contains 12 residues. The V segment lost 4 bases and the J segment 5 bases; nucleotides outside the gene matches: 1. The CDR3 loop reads CASSPLADEQYF. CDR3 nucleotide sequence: TGTGCCAGCAGCCCACTAGCGGACGAGCAGTACTTC.

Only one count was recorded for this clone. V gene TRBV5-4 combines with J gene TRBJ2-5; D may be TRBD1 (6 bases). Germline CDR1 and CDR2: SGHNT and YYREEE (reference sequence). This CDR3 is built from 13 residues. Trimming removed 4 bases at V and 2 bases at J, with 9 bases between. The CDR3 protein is CASSVGQQETQYF. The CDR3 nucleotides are TGTGCCAGCAGCGTTGGACAGCAAGAGACCCAGTACTTC.

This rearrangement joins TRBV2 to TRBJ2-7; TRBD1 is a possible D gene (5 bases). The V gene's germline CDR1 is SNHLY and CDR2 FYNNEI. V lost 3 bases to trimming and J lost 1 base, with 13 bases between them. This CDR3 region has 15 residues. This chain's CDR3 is CASSDWQGISYEQYF. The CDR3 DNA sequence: TGTGCCAGCAGTGATTGGCAGGGTATATCCTACGAGCAGTACTTC.

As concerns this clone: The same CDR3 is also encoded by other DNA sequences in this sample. CDR3 DNA sequence: TGTGCCAGTAGTCCAGACAGAAGCTCCTACAATGAGCAGTTCTTC. It translates to CASSPDRSSYNEQFF. J is TRBJ2-1 and V is TRBV19; perhaps TRBD1 as D (5 bases). V was cut by 5 bases and J by 0 bases, with 11 bases left in between. Germline V gene data show CDR1 as LNHDA and CDR2 as SQIVND (reference sequence). This CDR3 has 15 residues.

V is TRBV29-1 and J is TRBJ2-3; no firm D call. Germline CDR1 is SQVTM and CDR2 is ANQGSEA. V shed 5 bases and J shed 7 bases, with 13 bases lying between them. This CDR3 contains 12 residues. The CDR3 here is CSVTSMVNTQYF. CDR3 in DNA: TGCAGCGTTACATCTATGGTGAATACGCAGTATTTT.